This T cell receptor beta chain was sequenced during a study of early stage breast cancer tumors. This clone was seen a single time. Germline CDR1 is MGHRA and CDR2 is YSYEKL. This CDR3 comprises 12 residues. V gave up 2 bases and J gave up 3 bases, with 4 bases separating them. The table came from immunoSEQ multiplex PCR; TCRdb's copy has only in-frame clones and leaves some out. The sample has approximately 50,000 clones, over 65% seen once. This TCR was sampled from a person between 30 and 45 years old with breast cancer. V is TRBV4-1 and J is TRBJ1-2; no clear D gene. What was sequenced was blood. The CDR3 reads CASSQSYYGYTF. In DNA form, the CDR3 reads TGCGCCAGCAGCCAATCTTACTATGGCTACACCTTC.